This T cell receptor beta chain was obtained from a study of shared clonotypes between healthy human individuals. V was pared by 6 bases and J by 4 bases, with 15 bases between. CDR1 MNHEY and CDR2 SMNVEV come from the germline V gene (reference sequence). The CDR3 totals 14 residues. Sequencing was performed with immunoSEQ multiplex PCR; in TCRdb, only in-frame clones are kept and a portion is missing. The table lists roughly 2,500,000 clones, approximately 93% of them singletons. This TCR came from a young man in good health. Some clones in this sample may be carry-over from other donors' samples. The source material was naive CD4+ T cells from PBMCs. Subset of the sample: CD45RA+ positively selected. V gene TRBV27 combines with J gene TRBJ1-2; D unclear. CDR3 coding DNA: TGTGCCAGCAGCCGCGCCCCACGGGGCTATGGCTACACCTTC. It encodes CASSRAPRGYGYTF.